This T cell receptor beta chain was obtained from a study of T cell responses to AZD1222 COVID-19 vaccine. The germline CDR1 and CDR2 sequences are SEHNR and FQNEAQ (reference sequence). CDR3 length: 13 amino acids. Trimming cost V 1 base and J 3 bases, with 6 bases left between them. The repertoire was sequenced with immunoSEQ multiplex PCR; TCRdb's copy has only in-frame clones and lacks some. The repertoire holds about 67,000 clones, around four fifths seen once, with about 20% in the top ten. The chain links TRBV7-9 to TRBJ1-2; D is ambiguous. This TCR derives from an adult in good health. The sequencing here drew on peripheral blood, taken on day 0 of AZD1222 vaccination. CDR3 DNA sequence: TGTGCCAGCAGCTTAGGTGGAGACTATGGCTACACCTTC. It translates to CASSLGGDYGYTF.